This T cell receptor (beta chain) was observed in a study of shared clonotypes between healthy human individuals. Study summary: Sampling drew on donors who were a couple of women and a few men aged 18 to 49.

Study-wide findings and caveats: Non-shared clonotypes showed lower generation probabilities than clonotypes common to all four donors.

With regard to this clone: Its target is not known. Different DNA sequences within this sample yield the same CDR3.

Trimming removed 6 bases from V and 4 bases from J; junction bases left unmatched: 4. Germline CDR1 and CDR2: MDHEN and SYDVKM. The CDR3 covers 14 residues. Study donors comprised healthy, HIV-negative adults devoid of recent acute infection or vaccination. Original methodology: ImmunoSEQ output held junction-only sequences without quality scores, so filtering differed. TCRdb keeps only in-frame clones here, not all; method: immunoSEQ multiplex PCR. D and trimming come from the DNA, and the V and J calls and clone size come from that table. The sample consists of 780,000 or so clones, 72% of them appearing once.

The sample was memory CD4+ T cells sorted from blood. Subset specified: CD45RA-negative fraction. The sequence was obtained from a woman younger than 45 in good health. This chain connects TRBV28 to TRBJ1-5; the match to TRBD1 covers 9 bases. CDR3 residues: CASSTGTGNQPQHF. The CDR3 coding sequence is TGTGCCAGCAGCACCGGGACAGGGAATCAGCCCCAGCATTTT.